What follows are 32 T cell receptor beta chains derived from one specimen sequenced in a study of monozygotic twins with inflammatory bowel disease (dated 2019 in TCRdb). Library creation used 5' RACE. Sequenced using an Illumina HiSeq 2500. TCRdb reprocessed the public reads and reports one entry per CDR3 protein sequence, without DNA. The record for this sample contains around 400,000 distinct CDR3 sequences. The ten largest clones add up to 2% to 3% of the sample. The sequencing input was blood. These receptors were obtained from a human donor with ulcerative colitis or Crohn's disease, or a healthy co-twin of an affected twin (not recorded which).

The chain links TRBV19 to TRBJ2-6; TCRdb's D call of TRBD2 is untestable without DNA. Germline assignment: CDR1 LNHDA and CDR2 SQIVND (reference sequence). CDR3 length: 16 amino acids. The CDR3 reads CASSIEGGTGANVLTF. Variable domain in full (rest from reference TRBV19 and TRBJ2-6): DGGITQSPKYLFRKEGQNVTLSCEQNLNHDAMYWYRQDPGQGLRLIYYSQIVNDFQKGDIAEGYSVSREKKESFPLTVTSAQKNPTAFYLCASSIEGGTGANVLTFGAGSRLTVL.

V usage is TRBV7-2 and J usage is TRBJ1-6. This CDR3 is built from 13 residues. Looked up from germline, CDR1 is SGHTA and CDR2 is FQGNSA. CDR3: CASSLVGNSPLHF.

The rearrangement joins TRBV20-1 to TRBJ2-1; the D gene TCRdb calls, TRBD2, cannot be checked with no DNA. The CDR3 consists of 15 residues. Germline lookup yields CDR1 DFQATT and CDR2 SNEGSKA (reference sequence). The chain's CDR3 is CSAVGTSGSYNEQFF.

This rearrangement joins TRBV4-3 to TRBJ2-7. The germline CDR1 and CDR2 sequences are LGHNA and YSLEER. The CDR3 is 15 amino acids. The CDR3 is CASSQGVDSYYEQYF.

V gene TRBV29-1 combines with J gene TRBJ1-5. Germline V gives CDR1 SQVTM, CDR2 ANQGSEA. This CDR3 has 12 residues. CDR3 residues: CSVGENNQPQHF.

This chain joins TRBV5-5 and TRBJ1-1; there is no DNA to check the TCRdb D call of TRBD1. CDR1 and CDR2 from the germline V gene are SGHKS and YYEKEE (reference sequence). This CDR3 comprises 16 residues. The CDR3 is CASSLAPPTANTEAFF.

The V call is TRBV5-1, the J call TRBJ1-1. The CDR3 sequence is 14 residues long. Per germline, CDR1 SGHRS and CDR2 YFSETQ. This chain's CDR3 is CASSLEVGKAEAFF.

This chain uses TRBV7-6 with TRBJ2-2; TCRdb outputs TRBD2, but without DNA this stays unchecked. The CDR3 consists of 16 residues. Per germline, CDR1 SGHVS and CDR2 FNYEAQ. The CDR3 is CASSSLAGGQAGELFF.

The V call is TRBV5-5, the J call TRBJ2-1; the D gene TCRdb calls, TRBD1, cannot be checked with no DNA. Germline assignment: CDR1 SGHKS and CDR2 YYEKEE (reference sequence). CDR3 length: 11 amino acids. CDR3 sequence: CASSRGDEQFF.

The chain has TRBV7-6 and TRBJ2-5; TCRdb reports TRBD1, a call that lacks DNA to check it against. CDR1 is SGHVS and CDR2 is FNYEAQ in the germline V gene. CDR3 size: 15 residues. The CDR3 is CASSLGTGWGETQYF.

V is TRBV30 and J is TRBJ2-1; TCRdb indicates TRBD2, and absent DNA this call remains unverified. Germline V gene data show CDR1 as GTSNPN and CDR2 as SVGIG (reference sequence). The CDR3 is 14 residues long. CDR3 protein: CAWNSLAGNNEQFF. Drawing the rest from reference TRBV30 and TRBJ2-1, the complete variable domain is SQTIHQWPATLVQPVGSPLSLECTVEGTSNPNLYWYRQAAGRGLQLLFYSVGIGQISSEVPQNLSASRPQDRQFILSSKKLLLSDSGFYLCAWNSLAGNNEQFFGPGTRLTVL.

CDR3 sequence reads: CASSLDGRGGQETQYF. The chain has TRBV7-2 and TRBJ2-5; there is no DNA to check the TCRdb D call of TRBD2. The CDR3 loop spans 16 amino acids. Germline-derived CDR1 and CDR2 are SGHTA and FQGNSA.

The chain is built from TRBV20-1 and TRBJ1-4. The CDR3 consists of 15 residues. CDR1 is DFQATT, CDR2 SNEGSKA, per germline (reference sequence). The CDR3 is CSARGEQGGGEKLFF.

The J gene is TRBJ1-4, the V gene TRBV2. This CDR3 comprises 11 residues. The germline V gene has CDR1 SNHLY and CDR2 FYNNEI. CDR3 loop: CASLIKEKLFF.

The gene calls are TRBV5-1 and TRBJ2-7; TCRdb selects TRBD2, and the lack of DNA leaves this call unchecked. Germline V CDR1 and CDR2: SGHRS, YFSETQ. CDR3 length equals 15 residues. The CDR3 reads CASSQGLAARGEQYF.

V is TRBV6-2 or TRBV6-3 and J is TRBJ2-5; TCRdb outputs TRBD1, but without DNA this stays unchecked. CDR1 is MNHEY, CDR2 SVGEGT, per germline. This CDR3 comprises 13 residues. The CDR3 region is CASSPGGRKTQYF.

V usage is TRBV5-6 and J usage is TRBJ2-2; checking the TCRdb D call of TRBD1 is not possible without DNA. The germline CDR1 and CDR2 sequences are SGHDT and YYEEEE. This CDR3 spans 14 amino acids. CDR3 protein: CASSSGGSTGELFF.

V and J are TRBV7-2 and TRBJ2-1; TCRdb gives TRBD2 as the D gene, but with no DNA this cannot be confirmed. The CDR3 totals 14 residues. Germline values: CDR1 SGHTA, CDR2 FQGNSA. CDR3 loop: CASSLVAGAHEQFF.

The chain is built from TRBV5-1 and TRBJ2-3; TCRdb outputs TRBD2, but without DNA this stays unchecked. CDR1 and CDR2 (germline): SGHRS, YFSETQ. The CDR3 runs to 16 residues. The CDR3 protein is CASSSVAEPSTDTQYF.

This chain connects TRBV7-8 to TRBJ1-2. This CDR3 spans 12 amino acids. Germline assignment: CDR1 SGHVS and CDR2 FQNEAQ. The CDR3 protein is CASSLGQYGYTF.

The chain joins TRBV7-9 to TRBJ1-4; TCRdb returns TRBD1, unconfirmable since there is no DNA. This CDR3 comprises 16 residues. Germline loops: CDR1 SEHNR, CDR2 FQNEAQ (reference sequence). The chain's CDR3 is CASSFKEGAANEKLFF.

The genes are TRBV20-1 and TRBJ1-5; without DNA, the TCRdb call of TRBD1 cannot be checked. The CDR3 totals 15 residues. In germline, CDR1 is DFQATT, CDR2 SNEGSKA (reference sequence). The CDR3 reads CSARVGGARNQPQHF.

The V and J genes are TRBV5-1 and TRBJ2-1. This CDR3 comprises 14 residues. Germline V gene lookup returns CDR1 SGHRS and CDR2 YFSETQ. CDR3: CASSSIWGYNEQFF. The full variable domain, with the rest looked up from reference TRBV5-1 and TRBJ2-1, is KAGVTQTPRYLIKTRGQQVTLSCSPISGHRSVSWYQQTPGQGLQFLFEYFSETQRNKGNFPGRFSGRQFSNSRSEMNVSTLELGDSALYLCASSSIWGYNEQFFGPGTRLTVL.

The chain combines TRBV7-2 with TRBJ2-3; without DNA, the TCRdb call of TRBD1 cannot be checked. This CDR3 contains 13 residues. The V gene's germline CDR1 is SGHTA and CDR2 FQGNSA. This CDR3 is CASTGGIADTQYF.

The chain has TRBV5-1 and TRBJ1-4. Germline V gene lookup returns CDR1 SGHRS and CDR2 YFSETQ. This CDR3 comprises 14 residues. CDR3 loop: CASSLRRDNEKLFF.

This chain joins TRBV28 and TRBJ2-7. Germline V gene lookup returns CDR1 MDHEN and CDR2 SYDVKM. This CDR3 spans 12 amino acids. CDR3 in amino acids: CASTHPPYEQYF.

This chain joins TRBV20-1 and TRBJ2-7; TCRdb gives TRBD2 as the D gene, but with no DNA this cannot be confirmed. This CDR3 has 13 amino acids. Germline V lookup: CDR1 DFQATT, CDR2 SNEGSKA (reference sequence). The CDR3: CSARPTSGYEQYF.

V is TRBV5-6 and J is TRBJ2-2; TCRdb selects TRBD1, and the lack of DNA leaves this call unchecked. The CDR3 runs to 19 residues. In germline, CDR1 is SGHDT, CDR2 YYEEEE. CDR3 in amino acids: CASSLSWDRQGANTGELFF.

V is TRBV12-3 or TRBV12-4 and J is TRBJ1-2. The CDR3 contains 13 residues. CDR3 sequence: CASSSVQSGGYTF.

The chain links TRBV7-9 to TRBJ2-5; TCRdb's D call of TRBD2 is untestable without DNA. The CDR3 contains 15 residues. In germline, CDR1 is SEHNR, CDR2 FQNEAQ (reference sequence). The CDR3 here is CASSPGSLAEETQYF. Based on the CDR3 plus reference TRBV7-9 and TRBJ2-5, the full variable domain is DTGVSQNPRHKITKRGQNVTFRCDPISEHNRLYWYRQTLGQGPEFLTYFQNEAQLEKSRLLSDRFSAERPKGSFSTLEIQRTEQGDSAMYLCASSPGSLAEETQYFGPGTRLLVL.

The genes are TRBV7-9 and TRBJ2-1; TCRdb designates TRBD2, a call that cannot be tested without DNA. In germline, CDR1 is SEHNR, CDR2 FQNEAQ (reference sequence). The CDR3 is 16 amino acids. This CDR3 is CASSLGSGGPHNEQFF.

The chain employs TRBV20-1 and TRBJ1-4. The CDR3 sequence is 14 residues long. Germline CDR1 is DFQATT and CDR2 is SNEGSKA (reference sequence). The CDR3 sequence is CSARIPATNEKLFF.